This paragraph reports one T cell receptor beta chain. Its antigen is unidentified. A second PCR, run for about 7 to 12 cycles, used a sample-barcoded 5' primer plus a J-beta primer mix. A 12-random-nucleotide template-switch adaptor tagged each cDNA molecule. TCRdb processed the 5' RACE reads anew with MiXCR; each CDR3 protein has one entry. Of approximately 960,000 distinct CDR3 sequences detected, under 35% appear once; the ten largest clones hold 10% to 13%. Trimming removed 6 bases from V and 8 bases from J, with 19 bases in between. The V gene's germline CDR1 is MNHEY and CDR2 SMNVEV (reference sequence). The CDR3 length is 14 residues. The record originates from a study of blood T cells in healthy people across ages. Study outcomes and limitations: Per million T cells, TCR beta diversity dropped roughly linearly as age increased.

These same records also appear under a second study, on T cells of mothers and their children. That work contributes: The sample comes from several healthy Caucasian donors: mothers and children. There were over 9.5 million TCR beta CDR3 reads from each mother and a few million from each child.

The chain carries TRBV27 and TRBJ1-2; D remains ambiguous. This sequence was found in a woman between 40 and 55 years old in good health. Sequenced sample: blood. In nucleotides, the CDR3 is TGTGCCAGCAGCCCAAGGTCTGGGAATATAGGCTACACCTTC. This gives the protein CASSPRSGNIGYTF.